This T cell receptor beta chain was obtained from a study of T cell responses to AZD1222 COVID-19 vaccine. Germline values: CDR1 SGHTA, CDR2 FQGNSA. Trimming took 4 bases from V and 0 from J, leaving 7 bases between them. The CDR3 extends over 14 amino acids. General study points: It was only after the peak T cell response that any repertoires were sampled. CD4 TCRs covered the whole spike, strongest at regions 160-218 and 743-854.

Regarding this clone: Its antigen is still unknown.

Libraries were prepared by immunoSEQ multiplex PCR; TCRdb keeps only in-frame clonotypes and omits some of them. The sample carries about 190,000 clones, around 87% recorded once. The specimen comprised peripheral blood, sampled on day 0 of MenACWY control vaccination. The clonotype comes from an adult in good health. The chain recombines TRBV7-2 with TRBJ2-1; no firm D call. The DNA for the CDR3 is TGTGCCAGCAGCTCCGGGTACTCCTACAATGAGCAGTTCTTC. Translation: CASSSGYSYNEQFF.